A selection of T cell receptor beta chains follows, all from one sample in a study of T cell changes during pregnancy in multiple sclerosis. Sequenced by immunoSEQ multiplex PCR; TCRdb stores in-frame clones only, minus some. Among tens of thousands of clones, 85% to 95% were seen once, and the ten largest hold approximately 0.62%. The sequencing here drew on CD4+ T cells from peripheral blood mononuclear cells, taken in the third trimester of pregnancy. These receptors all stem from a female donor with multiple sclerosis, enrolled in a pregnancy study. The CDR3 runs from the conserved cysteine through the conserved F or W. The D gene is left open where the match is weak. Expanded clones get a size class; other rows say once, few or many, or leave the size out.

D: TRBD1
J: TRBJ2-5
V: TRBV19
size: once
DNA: TGTGCCAGTTCCCGGACTGGTCTAGGGGGCCCTCAAGAGACCCAGTACTTC
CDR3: CASSRTGLGGPQETQYF

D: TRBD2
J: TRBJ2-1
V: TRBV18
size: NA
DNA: TGTGCCAGCTCACCACCATCTTTACAACCGACTAGCGGGATCGCCTACAATGAGCAGTTCTTC
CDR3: CASSPPSLQPTSGIAYNEQFF

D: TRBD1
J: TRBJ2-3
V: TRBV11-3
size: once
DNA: TGTGCCAGCAAGCGGGACAGGGGTTCCGATACGCAGTATTTT
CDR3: CASKRDRGSDTQYF

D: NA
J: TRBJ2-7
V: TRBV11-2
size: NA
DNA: TGTGCCAGCAGCTTAAGCGGTACCCCCTACGAGCAGTACTTC
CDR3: CASSLSGTPYEQYF

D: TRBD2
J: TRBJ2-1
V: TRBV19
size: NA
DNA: TGTGCCAGTAGTATTGGGATAGCGGGAGGGCCCGATGAGCAGTTCTTC
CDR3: CASSIGIAGGPDEQFF

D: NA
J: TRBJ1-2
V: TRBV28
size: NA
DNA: TGTGCCAGCAGTTCGGCGGCGGGAAACTATGGCTACACCTTC
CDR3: CASSSAAGNYGYTF

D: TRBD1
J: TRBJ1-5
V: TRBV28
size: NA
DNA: TGTGCCAGCACATCCCTGGACAGGGGCAATCAGCCCCAGCATTTT
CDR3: CASTSLDRGNQPQHF

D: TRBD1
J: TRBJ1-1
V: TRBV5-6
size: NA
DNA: TGTGCCAGCAGCTTGGTGGACAGGGCTGAAGCTTTCTTT
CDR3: CASSLVDRAEAFF

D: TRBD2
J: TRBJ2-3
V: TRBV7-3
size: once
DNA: TGTGCCAGCAGCCCTAGCGGGAGAGTCACAGATACGCAGTATTTT
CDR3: CASSPSGRVTDTQYF

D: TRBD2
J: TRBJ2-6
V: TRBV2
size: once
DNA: TGTGCCAGCACTAGCGGGAGCGGGGCTGGGGCCAACGTCCTGACTTTC
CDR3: CASTSGSGAGANVLTF

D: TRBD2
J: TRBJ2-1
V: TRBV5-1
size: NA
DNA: TGCGCCAGCAGCTCATTACTAGCGGGGAGGGAGGAGCAGTTCTTC
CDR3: CASSSLLAGREEQFF

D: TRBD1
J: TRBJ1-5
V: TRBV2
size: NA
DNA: TGTGCCAGCAGGACAGACAGGGATCAGCCCCAGCATTTT
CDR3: CASRTDRDQPQHF

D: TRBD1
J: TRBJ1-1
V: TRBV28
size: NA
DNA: TGTGCCAGCAGTTACCCAGGGGGCATTTTTATGAACACTGAAGCTTTCTTT
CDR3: CASSYPGGIFMNTEAFF

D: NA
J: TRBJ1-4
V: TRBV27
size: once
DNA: TGTGCCAGCGCCGAGGACGCCAGGGTCCGTAATGAAAAACTGTTTTTT
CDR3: CASAEDARVRNEKLFF

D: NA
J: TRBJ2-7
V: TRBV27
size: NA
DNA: TGTGCCAGCAGTTCCACTACTTTGTACGAGCAGTACTTC
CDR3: CASSSTTLYEQYF

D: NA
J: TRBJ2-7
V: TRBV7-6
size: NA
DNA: TGTGCCAGCAGCCCAAGCGAGGACGAGCAGTACTTC
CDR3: CASSPSEDEQYF

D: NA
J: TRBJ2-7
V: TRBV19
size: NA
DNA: TGTGCCAGTAGACCTTCAGGGTTTTCCTACGAGCAGTACTTC
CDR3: CASRPSGFSYEQYF

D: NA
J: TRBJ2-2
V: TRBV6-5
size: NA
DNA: TGTGCCAGCAGTTACCAGCGGATCGTCACCGGGGAGCTGTTTTTT
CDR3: CASSYQRIVTGELFF

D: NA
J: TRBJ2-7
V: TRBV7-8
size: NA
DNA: TGTGCCAGCAGCTTACCCCTCCCAGGGTACTACGAGCAGTACTTC
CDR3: CASSLPLPGYYEQYF

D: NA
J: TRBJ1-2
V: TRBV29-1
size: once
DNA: TGCAGCGTTGGGGACACCACAGGAGGCGGCTACACCTTC
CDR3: CSVGDTTGGGYTF

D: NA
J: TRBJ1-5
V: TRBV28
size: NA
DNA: TGTGCCAGCTCTAGACCAGAGAGGGTCAATCAGCCCCAGCATTTT
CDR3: CASSRPERVNQPQHF

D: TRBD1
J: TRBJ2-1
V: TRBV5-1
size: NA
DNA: TGCGCCAGCGGCCGGGACAGCAGCTCCTACAATGAGCAGTTCTTC
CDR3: CASGRDSSSYNEQFF

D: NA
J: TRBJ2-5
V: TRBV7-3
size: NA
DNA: TGTGCCAGCAGCCCTACCTCCCGAGAGACCCAGTACTTC
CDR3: CASSPTSRETQYF

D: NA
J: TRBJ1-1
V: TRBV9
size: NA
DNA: TGTGCCAGCAGCGCCAACAGGGTATCGAAGGAGACTGAAGCTTTCTTT
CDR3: CASSANRVSKETEAFF

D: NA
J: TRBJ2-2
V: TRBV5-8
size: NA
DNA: TGTGCCAGCAGCTTGGCACTAAACACCGGGGAGCTGTTTTTT
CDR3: CASSLALNTGELFF

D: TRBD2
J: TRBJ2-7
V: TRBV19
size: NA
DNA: TGTGCCAGTAGTGTTAGCGGGTGGACCTTCTACGAGCAGTACTTC
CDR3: CASSVSGWTFYEQYF

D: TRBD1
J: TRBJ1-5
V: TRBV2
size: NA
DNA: TGTGCCAGCGGGGCGTGGGACAGGGGGCTCAATCAGCCCCAGCATTTT
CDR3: CASGAWDRGLNQPQHF

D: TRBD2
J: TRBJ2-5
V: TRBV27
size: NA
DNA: TGTGCCAGCAAACTCACCTTAGCGGGGCGGGAGACCCAGTACTTC
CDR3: CASKLTLAGRETQYF

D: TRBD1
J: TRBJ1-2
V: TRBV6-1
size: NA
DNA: TGTGCCAGCACCAAGACAGGGGGCTGGGATGGCTACACCTTC
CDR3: CASTKTGGWDGYTF

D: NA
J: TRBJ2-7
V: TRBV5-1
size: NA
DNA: TGCGCCAGCAGCCCCGCCAGGGGGGCTAGCGTCTACGAGCAGTACTTC
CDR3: CASSPARGASVYEQYF

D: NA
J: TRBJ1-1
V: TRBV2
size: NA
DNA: TGTGCCAGCAACCTCAAAGCAGGGCCTGAAGCTTTCTTT
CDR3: CASNLKAGPEAFF

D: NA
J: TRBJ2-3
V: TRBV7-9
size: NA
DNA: TGTGCCAGCAGCTTAGTTGGAGGGCCCGATACGCAGTATTTT
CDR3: CASSLVGGPDTQYF

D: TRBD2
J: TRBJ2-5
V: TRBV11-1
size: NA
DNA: TGTGCCAGCAGAAGGACTAGCTTGGAGACCCAGTACTTC
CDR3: CASRRTSLETQYF

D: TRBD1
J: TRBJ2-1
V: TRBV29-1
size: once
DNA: TGCAGCGTTGCAGGGGGCCTCTCCTACAATGAGCAGTTCTTC
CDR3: CSVAGGLSYNEQFF

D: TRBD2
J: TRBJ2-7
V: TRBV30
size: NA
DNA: TGTGCCTGGGAAAAGTCTAGCGGGACCTACGAGCAGTACTTC
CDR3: CAWEKSSGTYEQYF

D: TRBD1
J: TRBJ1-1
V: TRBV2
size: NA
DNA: TGTGCCAGCAGACGACAGGGGCGGAACACTGAAGCTTTCTTT
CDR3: CASRRQGRNTEAFF

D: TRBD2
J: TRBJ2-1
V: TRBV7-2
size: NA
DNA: TGTGCCAGCAGCTCCGGGACTAGGCAGGATGAGCAGTTCTTC
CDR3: CASSSGTRQDEQFF

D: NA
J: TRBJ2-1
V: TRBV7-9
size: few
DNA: TGTGCCAGCACCGACTCGAGGACCGGGGGATTTTACAATGAGCAGTTCTTC
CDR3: CASTDSRTGGFYNEQFF